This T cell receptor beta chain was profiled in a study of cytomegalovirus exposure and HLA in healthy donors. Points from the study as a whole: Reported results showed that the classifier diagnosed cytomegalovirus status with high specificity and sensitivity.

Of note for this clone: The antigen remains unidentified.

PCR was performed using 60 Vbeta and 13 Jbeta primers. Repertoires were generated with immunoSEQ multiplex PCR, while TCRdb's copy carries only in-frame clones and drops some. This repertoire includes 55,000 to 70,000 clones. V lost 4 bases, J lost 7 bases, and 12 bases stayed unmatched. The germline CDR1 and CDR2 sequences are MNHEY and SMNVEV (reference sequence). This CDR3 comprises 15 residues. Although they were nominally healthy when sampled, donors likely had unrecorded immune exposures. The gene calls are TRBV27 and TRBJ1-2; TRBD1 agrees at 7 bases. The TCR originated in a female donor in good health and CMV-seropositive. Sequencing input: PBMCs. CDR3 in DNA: TGTGCCAGCAGTTCAGCGACAGGGACCGTAGGTGGCTACACCTTC. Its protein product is CASSSATGTVGGYTF.